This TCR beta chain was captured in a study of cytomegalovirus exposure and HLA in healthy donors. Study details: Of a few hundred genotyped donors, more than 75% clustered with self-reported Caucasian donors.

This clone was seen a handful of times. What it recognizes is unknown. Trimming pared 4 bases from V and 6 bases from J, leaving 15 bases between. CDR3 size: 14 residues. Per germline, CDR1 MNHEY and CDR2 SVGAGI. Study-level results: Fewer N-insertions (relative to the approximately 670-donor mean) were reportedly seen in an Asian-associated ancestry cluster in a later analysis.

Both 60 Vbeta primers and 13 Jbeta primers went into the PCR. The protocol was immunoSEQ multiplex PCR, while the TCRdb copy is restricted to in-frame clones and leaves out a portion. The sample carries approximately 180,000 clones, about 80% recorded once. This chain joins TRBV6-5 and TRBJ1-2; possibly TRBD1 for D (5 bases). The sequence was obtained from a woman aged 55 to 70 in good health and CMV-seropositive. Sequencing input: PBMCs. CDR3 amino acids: CASSSETVFDGYTF. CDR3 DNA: TGTGCCAGCAGTTCAGAGACAGTATTTGATGGCTACACCTTC.